This T cell receptor (beta chain) was recorded in a study of blood T cell repertoires in COVID-19. Study as a whole: Either two negative PCRs, clearance, or symptom resolution qualified Cohort 3 donors as recovered.

Per the original data handling: Reference gene primer amplification gave nucleated cell count estimates. Data came from immunoSEQ multiplex PCR; TCRdb stores just in-frame clones and leaves some out. The DNA gave D and trimming, while V, J and clone size come from that table. The table has around 140,000 clones, around 82% seen once. The junction had 0 bases not matched to a gene; V was cut back by 3 bases and J by 0 bases. Per the germline V gene, CDR1 is KGHSH and CDR2 is LQKENI. The CDR3 sequence is 14 residues long. Participants came from under 30 US areas, aged about 18 to 100 years. Categorization into cohorts depended on clinical history that participants reported.

The receptor was derived from a man aged 50 or older in a cohort exposed to, infected with or recovered from COVID-19 (not recorded which). The sequenced sample was PBMCs or T cells enriched from blood (not recorded which). This chain connects TRBV18 to TRBJ1-2; 8 bases map to TRBD1. The CDR3 nucleotides are TGTGCCAGCTCACCGGACAGGGCTAACTATGGCTACACCTTC. Its protein product is CASSPDRANYGYTF.